This T cell receptor (beta chain) was profiled in a study of graft-versus-host responses after intestinal transplantation. Turning to the study itself: Among the recipients, transplants were multivisceral, liver-intestinal, or isolated intestinal.

A note on this clone: The target antigen is unknown.

The repertoire was sequenced with immunoSEQ multiplex PCR; TCRdb's copy has only in-frame clones and lacks some. Of over 85,000 clones in the sample, 91% were seen once. The V gene's germline CDR1 is KGHSH and CDR2 LQKENI. CDR3 size: 13 residues. V was clipped by 2 bases and J by 8 bases, with 12 bases between them. The material was unstimulated CD4+ T cells sorted from spleen or lymph node cells, obtained before transplant. The chain carries TRBV18 and TRBJ1-2; no definite D call. The origin of this receptor is a human donor who was the organ donor for an intestinal transplant. CDR3 sequence reads: CASSPTLTEGYTF. CDR3 DNA sequence: TGTGCCAGCTCACCAACTCTAACGGAGGGCTACACCTTC. Supplemented by reference TRBV18 and TRBJ1-2, the full variable domain reads NAGVMQNPRHLVRRRGQEARLRCSPMKGHSHVYWYRQLPEEGLKFMVYLQKENIIDESGMPKERFSAEFPKEGPSILRIQQVVRGDSAAYFCASSPTLTEGYTFGSGTRLTVV.